These 25 T cell receptor beta chains originate from one sample sequenced in a study of blood T cell repertoires in COVID-19. Generated by immunoSEQ multiplex PCR, the TCRdb table keeps only in-frame clones and is missing some. This sample has roughly 230,000 clones, with 90% found just once. The sequenced material came from peripheral blood. These receptor sequences come from a woman in her sixties or seventies with COVID-19, enrolled during active disease.

V usage is TRBV6-5 and J usage is TRBJ1-2, with 10 bases identical to TRBD1. Germline V CDR1 and CDR2: MNHEY, SVGAGI. The CDR3 loop spans 15 amino acids. V was pared by 6 bases and J by 0 bases, with 4 bases of the junction left unmatched. CDR3 loop: CASRPGTGANYGYTF. The CDR3 region has the DNA TGTGCCAGCAGGCCCGGGACAGGGGCTAACTATGGCTACACCTTC.

The chain carries TRBV7-9 and TRBJ1-5, with 7 bases matching TRBD1. Germline CDR1 SEHNR, CDR2 FQNEAQ (reference sequence). Germline trimming cut 6 bases from V and 6 bases from J; bases unmatched to any gene: 5. The CDR3 sequence is 13 residues long. CDR3 coding DNA: TGTGCCAGCAGTCGGGACAGCTCTCAGCCCCAGCATTTT. This translates into CASSRDSSQPQHF.

The V and J genes are TRBV6-5 and TRBJ2-7; 7 positions match TRBD1. The CDR3 extends over 14 amino acids. CDR1 and CDR2 (germline): MNHEY, SVGAGI. J lost 3 bases, V lost 6 bases, and 8 bases had no gene match. The CDR3 DNA follows: TGTGCCAGCAGGAGACGGGACAGAGGCTACGAGCAGTACTTC. This sequence encodes CASRRRDRGYEQYF.

The chain recombines TRBV5-1 with TRBJ2-2, with D possibly being TRBD2 (5 bases). The V and J ends lost 1 base and 0 bases respectively, with 16 bases between them. CDR3 length: 18 residues. The germline gives CDR1 SGHRS, CDR2 YFSETQ. CDR3 DNA: TGCGCCAGCAGCTTGATGGGCCGGGGAGTTGCGAACACCGGGGAGCTGTTTTTT. Protein sequence: CASSLMGRGVANTGELFF.

CDR3 nucleotides: TGTGCCAGCAGGCCACCAAACAGACACAGGAAATCTAACTATGGCTACACCTTC. This sequence encodes CASRPPNRHRKSNYGYTF. The chain employs TRBV2 and TRBJ1-2, with D perhaps TRBD1 (5 bases). Trimming pared 6 bases from V and 0 bases from J, leaving 23 bases between. Germline CDR1 reads SNHLY; CDR2 reads FYNNEI. The CDR3 covers 18 residues.

This chain links TRBV19 with TRBJ1-2; unclear D gene. There are 11 residues in the CDR3. The germline V gene encodes CDR1 LNHDA and CDR2 SQIVND (reference sequence). The germline V and J ends were trimmed by 6 bases and 14 bases, with 16 bases remaining between them. The CDR3: CASSTPGWVTF. CDR3 sequence (DNA): TGTGCCAGTAGCACCCCAGGCTGGGTTACCTTC.

This sequence joins TRBV4-3 and TRBJ2-5; TRBD2 matches 10 bases. Germline V lookup: CDR1 LGHNA, CDR2 YSLEER. The CDR3 contains 17 residues. Trimming cost V 0 bases and J 5 bases; bases outside gene matches: 9. In DNA, the CDR3 is TGCGCCAGCAGCCAAGATGTTGAGCGGGGGGGCAGTGAGACCCAGTACTTC. It translates to CASSQDVERGGSETQYF.

V is TRBV2 and J is TRBJ2-7, with D unclear. The length of the CDR3 is 13 residues. CDR1 SNHLY and CDR2 FYNNEI come from the germline V gene. V was pared by 8 bases and J by 0 bases, with 11 bases between. CDR3 nucleotides: TGTGCCAGCCTCCCCGACACCTCCTACGAGCAGTACTTC. It codes for CASLPDTSYEQYF. The full variable domain, rest sourced from reference TRBV2 and TRBJ2-7, is EPEVTQTPSHQVTQMGQEVILRCVPISNHLYFYWYRQILGQKVEFLVSFYNNEISEKSEIFDDQFSVERPDGSNFTLKIRSTKLEDSAMYFCASLPDTSYEQYFGPGTRLTVT.

A few counts support this clone. V and J are TRBV19 and TRBJ1-2; 8 bases are shared with TRBD1. CDR1 and CDR2 from the germline V gene are LNHDA and SQIVND (reference sequence). This CDR3 spans 13 amino acids. The V segment lost 5 bases and the J segment 4 bases; nucleotides outside the gene matches: 3. The CDR3 here is CASSRTGTYGYTF. The CDR3 DNA follows: TGTGCCAGTAGTCGGACAGGGACCTATGGCTACACCTTC.

The chain joins TRBV19 to TRBJ1-2, with 9 bases identical to TRBD1. CDR3 length: 12 amino acids. V lost 6 bases and J lost 8; bases outside the gene matches: 4. The germline CDR1 and CDR2 sequences are LNHDA and SQIVND (reference sequence). The CDR3 region has the DNA TGTGCCAGTAGACGGGACAGGGACGGCTACACCTTC. Translated: CASRRDRDGYTF.

The rearrangement uses TRBV18 and TRBJ1-3; D is possibly TRBD1 (6 bases). The CDR3 is made up of 19 amino acids. The germline V gene has CDR1 KGHSH and CDR2 LQKENI. With 0 bases removed from V and 0 bases from J, the gap between germline ends came to 18 bases. CDR3 bases: TGTGCCAGCTCACCACCCCAGGGGCAGGGGAAGATCTCTGGAAACACCATATATTTT. The encoded protein is CASSPPQGQGKISGNTIYF.

V is TRBV6-4 and J is TRBJ2-3, with a tentative D call TRBD1 (7 bases). Germline CDR1 and CDR2: MRHNA and SNTAGT. V was pared by 3 bases and J by 2 bases, with 15 bases between. CDR3 length: 16 amino acids. This CDR3 is CASSEEGADFTDTQYF. CDR3 sequence (DNA): TGTGCCAGCAGTGAGGAGGGGGCGGACTTCACAGATACGCAGTATTTT.

This rearrangement joins TRBV5-1 to TRBJ1-6, with no clear D. Germline CDR1 and CDR2: SGHRS and YFSETQ. V lost 4 bases, J lost 5 bases, and 10 bases lay in between. CDR3 length equals 14 residues. CDR3 bases: TGCGCCAGCAGCCTTGGCATGGATAATTCACCCCTCCACTTT. Translated: CASSLGMDNSPLHF.

The rearrangement joins TRBV27 to TRBJ1-2; TRBD1 aligns across 7 bases. V trimming: 6 bases; J trimming: 2 bases; junction bases outside the gene matches: 6. Germline V gene lookup returns CDR1 MNHEY and CDR2 SMNVEV (reference sequence). This CDR3 region has 14 residues. CDR3 protein: CASRKGQLNYGYTF. CDR3 DNA: TGTGCCAGCAGGAAGGGACAGTTAAACTATGGCTACACCTTC.

The genes are TRBV2 and TRBJ1-1, with D unclear. The CDR3 totals 13 residues. Per germline, CDR1 SNHLY and CDR2 FYNNEI. Trimming removed 3 bases at V and 1 base at J, with 6 bases between. CDR3 sequence reads: CASSDNRNTEAFF. CDR3 DNA sequence: TGTGCCAGCAGTGACAACAGGAACACTGAAGCTTTCTTT.

V is TRBV18 and J is TRBJ2-3; D is undetermined. There are 14 residues in the CDR3. Germline-derived CDR1 and CDR2 are KGHSH and LQKENI. V was trimmed by 3 bases and J by 2 bases, leaving 9 bases between them. CDR3 nucleotides: TGTGCCAGCTCACCCCGGGTTCCCACAGATACGCAGTATTTT. Residues: CASSPRVPTDTQYF.

This clone was found a few times. V and J are TRBV19 and TRBJ1-5; D call uncertain. This CDR3 contains 13 residues. Germline CDR1 and CDR2: LNHDA and SQIVND (reference sequence). V was trimmed by 6 bases and J by 3 bases, leaving 9 bases between them. The CDR3 region has the DNA TGTGCCAGTAGCGACACTTACAATCAGCCCCAGCATTTT. The encoded protein is CASSDTYNQPQHF.

The chain combines TRBV9 with TRBJ1-6, with a tentative D call TRBD1 (6 bases). The CDR3 consists of 15 residues. Germline assignment: CDR1 SGDLS and CDR2 YYNGEE. V lost 3 bases to trimming and J lost 6 bases, with 13 bases between them. The CDR3 spells CASSASNRVNSPLHF. The CDR3 DNA reads as TGTGCCAGCAGCGCATCTAACAGGGTTAATTCACCCCTCCACTTT.

This clone turned up a few times. The chain uses TRBV19 and TRBJ1-2; D might be TRBD1 (6 bases). Germline V gene data show CDR1 as LNHDA and CDR2 as SQIVND (reference sequence). CDR3 length equals 14 residues. Trimming pared 3 bases from V and 4 bases from J, leaving 12 bases between. CDR3 sequence (DNA): TGTGCCAGTAGTATTATGGGGGCCGGCTATGGCTACACCTTC. It translates to CASSIMGAGYGYTF.

The chain carries TRBV6-1 and TRBJ1-2, with TRBD1 as a possible D gene (5 bases). This CDR3 is built from 16 residues. V shed 1 base and J shed 0 bases, with 12 bases lying between them. The germline gives CDR1 MNHNS, CDR2 SASEGT. The CDR3 bases are TGTGCCAGCAGTGAAGAACAGGCCGAGCCTAACTATGGCTACACCTTC. It is translated as CASSEEQAEPNYGYTF.

In its sample, this clone was seen once. V and J are TRBV12-5 and TRBJ1-4; 10 bases fit TRBD1. The CDR3 runs 14 residues. The junction had 1 base not matched to a gene; V was cut back by 4 bases and J by 5 bases. Germline values: CDR1 LGHNT, CDR2 FRNRAP. DNA of the CDR3: TGTGCTAGTGGTTCGGGACAGGGGAATGAAAAACTGTTTTTT. Residues: CASGSGQGNEKLFF.

V gene TRBV30 combines with J gene TRBJ1-1; tentative D call: TRBD1 (6 bases). Germline V gene lookup returns CDR1 GTSNPN and CDR2 SVGIG (reference sequence). Deletions cut 4 bases from V and 5 bases from J, with 17 bases between. CDR3 size: 14 residues. CDR3 region: CAWTLGQRGTEAFF. CDR3 nucleotide sequence: TGTGCCTGGACCCTTGGACAGAGAGGAACTGAAGCTTTCTTT. Filled out from reference TRBV30 and TRBJ1-1, the complete variable domain reads SQTIHQWPATLVQPVGSPLSLECTVEGTSNPNLYWYRQAAGRGLQLLFYSVGIGQISSEVPQNLSASRPQDRQFILSSKKLLLSDSGFYLCAWTLGQRGTEAFFGQGTRLTVV.

This rearrangement joins TRBV5-1 to TRBJ2-7; possible D gene TRBD1, 6 bases. The germline V gene encodes CDR1 SGHRS and CDR2 YFSETQ. V was pared by 6 bases and J by 6 bases, with 10 bases between. CDR3 length equals 11 residues. This chain's CDR3 is CASTRGAEQYF. The CDR3 nucleotides are TGCGCCAGCACCAGGGGCGCCGAGCAGTACTTC. The full variable domain, completed using reference TRBV5-1 and TRBJ2-7, is KAGVTQTPRYLIKTRGQQVTLSCSPISGHRSVSWYQQTPGQGLQFLFEYFSETQRNKGNFPGRFSGRQFSNSRSEMNVSTLELGDSALYLCASTRGAEQYFGPGTRLTVT.

This clone was picked up a small number of times. This chain uses TRBV5-4 with TRBJ2-3; D may be TRBD2 (6 bases). The CDR3 runs 13 residues. Germline loops: CDR1 SGHNT, CDR2 YYREEE (reference sequence). Trimming cost V 4 bases and J 13 bases, with 19 bases left between them. The CDR3 is CASSDLRDSLEYF. Written as DNA, the CDR3 is TGTGCCAGCAGCGACCTCCGGGACTCATTAGAGTATTTT.

V and J are TRBV7-2 and TRBJ2-7; D perhaps matches TRBD1 (5 bases). Germline V gene lookup returns CDR1 SGHTA and CDR2 FQGNSA. The germline V and J ends were trimmed by 3 bases and 2 bases, with 20 bases remaining between them. CDR3 size: 17 residues. The CDR3 DNA reads as TGTGCCAGCAGCTTCGGCGGTATGGGGCTTGTCCCCTACGAGCAGTACTTC. It encodes CASSFGGMGLVPYEQYF.